This T cell receptor beta chain is drawn from a study of radiotherapy plus CTLA-4 blockade in lung cancer. As to this clone: Its target is unknown.

Generated by immunoSEQ multiplex PCR, the TCRdb table keeps only in-frame clones and is missing some. The sample holds around 53,000 clones, roughly 90% seen once. The length of the CDR3 is 11 residues. The ends were cut back, 3 bases at V and 11 bases at J, with 11 bases in the middle. Per the germline V gene, CDR1 is SGDLS and CDR2 is YYNGEE. Study conclusions and caveats: Together with interferon-beta, which increased in serum after radiation, early dynamic changes in blood T cell clones were reportedly the best predictors of response.

The input for sequencing was peripheral blood, taken from a patient treated with radiotherapy plus ipilimumab. This chain joins TRBV9 and TRBJ1-1; perhaps TRBD1 as D (5 bases). This TCR was recovered from a human donor with non-small cell lung cancer that progressed on radiotherapy plus ipilimumab. Some clones in this sample may be carry-over from other donors' samples. CDR3 region: CASSDPGPAFF. The CDR3 DNA reads as TGTGCCAGCAGCGACCCAGGGCCCGCTTTCTTT.